Shown below are 16 T cell receptor beta chains from a single sample sequenced in a study of post-analysis software for immune sequencing data. General study results and limits: With TRBV5-6, TRBV5-1 and TRBV20-1 included, several TRBV segments were more frequent in patients than in controls.

Their target antigens are unknown. TCR beta cDNA libraries had unique molecular identifiers. Via MiXCR, TCRdb re-called the PCR reads, giving one row per CDR3 protein. The sample yields 750,000 to 950,000 distinct CDR3 sequences, about 50% seen once. The specimen sequenced was blood. The receptor set was obtained from a girl aged 10 to 17 with multiple sclerosis.

The rearrangement links TRBV5-1 to TRBJ2-6; a weak D match, TRBD1 (6 bases). The V gene lost 6 bases and the J gene lost 0 bases, with 16 bases spanning the gap. From germline, CDR1 is SGHRS and CDR2 YFSETQ. The CDR3 sequence is 17 residues long. The CDR3 region is CASTWGHQFSGANVLTF. CDR3 bases: TGCGCCAGCACCTGGGGACATCAGTTCTCTGGGGCCAACGTCCTGACTTTC.

The V and J genes are TRBV5-1 and TRBJ2-4; D perhaps matches TRBD1 (6 bases). The J call may be incorrect, as the DNA end agrees better with TRBJ2-7. Germline V lookup: CDR1 SGHRS, CDR2 YFSETQ. CDR3 length: 15 residues. Here the CDR3 DNA reads TGCGCCAGCAGCTCCGATCAGGGGATCTCCTACGAGCAGTACTTC. This translates into CASSSDQGISYEQYF.

The rearrangement joins TRBV20-1 to TRBJ2-1; D remains ambiguous. Germline loops: CDR1 DFQATT, CDR2 SNEGSKA (reference sequence). The V and J ends lost 1 base and 10 bases respectively, with 17 bases between them. This CDR3 has 14 residues. CDR3 in amino acids: CSARGAHSLNEQFF. The CDR3 DNA is TGCAGTGCTAGAGGAGCGCACTCCCTTAACGAGCAGTTCTTC.

This chain uses TRBV7-9 with TRBJ1-1; D might be TRBD1 (5 bases). This CDR3 contains 15 residues. V lost 5 bases, J lost 10 bases, and 23 bases lay in between. Germline V CDR1 and CDR2: SEHNR, FQNEAQ (reference sequence). The chain's CDR3 is CASSPSGRAPAGAFF. Written as DNA, the CDR3 is TGTGCCAGCAGCCCGTCCGGCAGGGCCCCCGCCGGAGCTTTCTTT.

The chain recombines TRBV29-1 with TRBJ1-1; no firm D call. This CDR3 is built from 11 residues. Trimming removed 4 bases at V and 6 bases at J, with 9 bases between. Germline assignment: CDR1 SQVTM and CDR2 ANQGSEA. The DNA of the CDR3 is TGCAGCGTTGGTGGTAGGGCTGAAGCTTTCTTT. Encoded protein: CSVGGRAEAFF.

The gene calls are TRBV20-1 and TRBJ2-5, with D perhaps matching TRBD1 (6 bases). The ends were cut back, 5 bases at V and 1 base at J, with 11 bases in the middle. Germline loops: CDR1 DFQATT, CDR2 SNEGSKA (reference sequence). The CDR3 has 13 amino acids. CDR3 region: CSAPDRRQETQYF. The CDR3 region has the DNA TGCAGTGCTCCAGACAGGCGCCAAGAGACCCAGTACTTC.

In its sample, this clonotype was seen a few times. This sequence joins TRBV7-9 and TRBJ1-2, with TRBD1 matching over 7 bases. The CDR3 is 15 amino acids. Germline loops: CDR1 SEHNR, CDR2 FQNEAQ (reference sequence). The J segment lost 5 bases and the V segment lost 2 bases, leaving 8 bases of the junction unmatched. The DNA for the CDR3 is TGTGCCAGCAGCTTATATGAGGGGGCGAGATATGGCTACACCTTC. Encoded protein: CASSLYEGARYGYTF.

The J gene is TRBJ2-7, the V gene TRBV6-5; TRBD2 matches at 11 bases. The germline gives CDR1 MNHEY, CDR2 SVGAGI. The CDR3 runs 14 residues. V shed 6 bases, J shed 5 bases, and the junction held 6 bases outside the gene matches. CDR3 coding DNA: TGTGCCAGCAGCGATAGCGGGAGGGGGCACGAGCAGTACTTC. Residues: CASSDSGRGHEQYF.

This clonotype was detected only a few times. The chain recombines TRBV29-1 with TRBJ1-2; D is uncertain. The V gene's germline CDR1 is SQVTM and CDR2 ANQGSEA. V was cut by 6 bases and J by 0 bases, with 11 bases left in between. This CDR3 contains 13 residues. CDR3 nucleotides: TGCAGCGTAATTAGTGGGACTAACTATGGCTACACCTTC. As protein: CSVISGTNYGYTF.

This chain joins TRBV20-1 and TRBJ2-5; 8 nucleotides agree with TRBD1. CDR1 and CDR2 from the germline V gene are DFQATT and SNEGSKA (reference sequence). V shed 2 bases and J 1 base; nucleotides not matched to a gene: 6. CDR3 size: 15 residues. The CDR3 loop is CSARLGQVRQETQYF. CDR3 DNA: TGCAGTGCTAGACTGGGACAGGTCCGCCAAGAGACCCAGTACTTC.

The V and J genes are TRBV3-1 and TRBJ1-2; D is unclear. The CDR3 covers 13 residues. Germline assignment: CDR1 LGHDT and CDR2 YNNKEL (reference sequence). V was shortened by 4 bases and J by 4 bases, with 10 bases between the two germline ends. CDR3 DNA: TGTGCCAGCAGCCCGTCAGTTTCCTATGGCTACACCTTC. Its protein is CASSPSVSYGYTF.

This chain joins TRBV5-1 and TRBJ2-5; perhaps D is TRBD1 or TRBD2 (6 bases each). Germline loops: CDR1 SGHRS, CDR2 YFSETQ. The CDR3 has 18 residues. V lost 7 bases to trimming and J lost 0 bases, with 25 bases between them. The CDR3, as DNA: TGCGCCAGCCGACCATCCGGGGGCCCTACTAAGTACCAAGAGACCCAGTACTTC. Translation gives CASRPSGGPTKYQETQYF. The full variable domain, in which reference TRBV5-1 and TRBJ2-5 provide the parts outside the CDR3, is KAGVTQTPRYLIKTRGQQVTLSCSPISGHRSVSWYQQTPGQGLQFLFEYFSETQRNKGNFPGRFSGRQFSNSRSEMNVSTLELGDSALYLCASRPSGGPTKYQETQYFGPGTRLLVL.

The sample holds a few counts of this clonotype. This chain links TRBV5-6 with TRBJ2-5, with 11 positions matching TRBD2. The CDR3 loop spans 17 amino acids. Germline trimming cut 4 bases from V and 1 base from J; bases unmatched to any gene: 9. Germline CDR1 and CDR2: SGHDT and YYEEEE. The CDR3 coding sequence is TGTGCCAGCAGCCCTGGATGGACTAGCGGGCTCCAAGAGACCCAGTACTTC. It yields the protein CASSPGWTSGLQETQYF.

CDR3 sequence reads: CASSLVAASTDTQYF. CDR3 DNA sequence: TGCGCCAGCAGCTTGGTGGCAGCAAGCACAGATACGCAGTATTTT. The rearrangement uses TRBV5-1 and TRBJ2-3; D gene uncertain. Germline CDR1 reads SGHRS; CDR2 reads YFSETQ. This CDR3 region has 15 residues. The V end lost 0 bases, the J end lost 0 bases, and 8 bases lay between the germline ends.

The V gene is TRBV5-1, the J gene TRBJ2-1, with D perhaps matching TRBD1 (7 bases). Germline CDR1 SGHRS, CDR2 YFSETQ. Trimming removed 5 bases at V and 3 bases at J, with 15 bases between. This CDR3 has 15 amino acids. CDR3 sequence: CASRQGGGLYNEQFF. CDR3 nucleotides: TGCGCCAGCAGGCAGGGGGGCGGTCTCTACAATGAGCAGTTCTTC.

The chain couples TRBV29-1 to TRBJ2-3; D unclear. The CDR3 runs 14 residues. Trimming cost V 4 bases and J 4 bases, with 15 bases left between them. From germline, CDR1 is SQVTM and CDR2 ANQGSEA. The CDR3 loop is CSVGTLAVPDTQYF. CDR3 coding DNA: TGCAGCGTTGGTACTCTTGCGGTTCCAGATACGCAGTATTTT.